A selection of T cell receptor beta chains follows, all from one sample in a study of T cell changes during pregnancy in multiple sclerosis. Profiling relied on immunoSEQ multiplex PCR, and the TCRdb table lists in-frame clones only, not all of them. The table shows tens of thousands of clones, with roughly nine tenths occurring only once. The specimen comprised peripheral blood, sampled before pregnancy. The receptors come from a female donor with multiple sclerosis, enrolled in a pregnancy study. Each CDR3 is given with its conserved first and last residue. The D gene is left open where the match is weak. Some rows have no size entry. The others give once, few or many, or a class for an expanded clone.

abundance	d_gene	j_gene	v_gene	CDR3nt	CDR3aa
NA	TRBD1	TRBJ2-7	TRBV19	TGTGCCAGTAGTATAGACATGGATACAGGGGTGGACGAGCAGTACTTC	CASSIDMDTGVDEQYF
NA	NA	TRBJ2-2	TRBV7-4	TGTGCCAGCAGCCCCCTCGGAGCGGCGAACACCGGGGAGCTGTTTTTT	CASSPLGAANTGELFF
once	TRBD2	TRBJ2-7	TRBV13	TGTGCCAGCAGCTCCCAGGGACTAGCGCACTACGAGCAGTACTTC	CASSSQGLAHYEQYF
NA	NA	TRBJ2-3	TRBV5-4	TGTGCCAGCAGCTTGGGTCTAGCAGAACGCACAGATACGCAGTATTTT	CASSLGLAERTDTQYF
NA	NA	TRBJ2-7	TRBV4-1	TGCGCCAGCAGCCAAGGGAGGTCCTACGAGCAGTACTTC	CASSQGRSYEQYF
NA	NA	TRBJ2-7	TRBV2	TGTGCCAGCACCGGGAGACTCTACGAGCAGTACTTC	CASTGRLYEQYF
NA	NA	TRBJ1-1	TRBV6-5	TGTGCCAGCAGTTACACTCAGGGGACTGAAGCTTTCTTT	CASSYTQGTEAFF
once	TRBD2	TRBJ2-7	TRBV4-2	TGTGCCAGCAGCCACAGACTAGCGGAGTCCTACGAGCAGTACTTC	CASSHRLAESYEQYF
NA	NA	TRBJ2-2	TRBV4-2	TGTGCCAGCAGCCAAGAGCCGGGATTGGACACCGGGGAGCTGTTTTTT	CASSQEPGLDTGELFF
medium-sized	NA	TRBJ2-7	TRBV28	TGTGCCAGCAGTTTAAGAGGATGGGACGAGCAGTACTTC	CASSLRGWDEQYF
NA	TRBD1	TRBJ2-1	TRBV27	TGTGCCAGCAGTTTAAAGAGCCAGGGGGCAAAGTTCTTC	CASSLKSQGAKFF
NA	TRBD2	TRBJ2-7	TRBV2	TGTGCCAGCGGACTAGCGGGAGGCTACGAGCAGTACTTC	CASGLAGGYEQYF
NA	TRBD2	TRBJ2-2	TRBV6-5	TGTGCCAGCAGTACGACTAGCGGGTCCGGGGAGCTGTTTTTT	CASSTTSGSGELFF
NA	NA	TRBJ2-7	TRBV6-4	TGTGCCAGCATTAACTGCGGGCCCTACGAGCAGTACTTC	CASINCGPYEQYF
NA	TRBD2	TRBJ2-1	TRBV7-8	TGTGCCAGCAGCTTTAGCGGGCTGAGCTCCTACAATGAGCAGTTCTTC	CASSFSGLSSYNEQFF
NA	NA	TRBJ1-6	TRBV5-1	TGCGCCAGCAGATCTACCCCCGATTATAATTCACCCCTCCACTTT	CASRSTPDYNSPLHF
NA	TRBD2	TRBJ2-2	TRBV7-7	TGTGCTAGCAGCTTAAAAAACGCGGGAGGGCCGACCGGGGAGCTGTTTTTT	CASSLKNAGGPTGELFF
NA	NA	TRBJ1-5	TRBV19	TGTGCCAGTAGTATTAACAGAATTAATCAGCCCCAGCATTTT	CASSINRINQPQHF
NA	TRBD2	TRBJ2-7	TRBV19	TGTGCCAGTAGTATAGATCTAGCGGGATCCTACGAGCAGTACTTC	CASSIDLAGSYEQYF
NA	NA	TRBJ2-1	TRBV5-1	TGCGCCAGCAGCTTGGCACCGGGAGTAAGTTTAAACTCCTACAATGAGCAGTTCTTC	CASSLAPGVSLNSYNEQFF
NA	TRBD1	TRBJ2-3	TRBV7-2	TGTGCCAGCAGCCCCCGACAGGGAAGAGGGTACACAGATACGCAGTATTTT	CASSPRQGRGYTDTQYF
NA	TRBD1	TRBJ1-5	TRBV25-1	TGTGCCAGCAGTAACGGACAGGGAGGCAATCAGCCCCAGCATTTT	CASSNGQGGNQPQHF
few	TRBD1	TRBJ1-1	TRBV27	TGTGCCAGCAGTAGGGGGACAGTGGGGCTGGAAGCTTTCTTT	CASSRGTVGLEAFF
once	TRBD1	TRBJ2-3	TRBV7-9	TGTGCCAGCAGCTTAGATCGACCGGGACAGAACACAGATACGCAGTATTTT	CASSLDRPGQNTDTQYF
NA	TRBD1	TRBJ1-1	TRBV29-1	TGCAGCGTTGGAATGTGGCAGGGGGGTACTAGAAACACTGAAGCTTTCTTT	CSVGMWQGGTRNTEAFF
NA	TRBD1	TRBJ1-1	TRBV6-6	TGTGCCAGCAGTGACCCAGGGGGATTGAACACTGAAGCTTTCTTT	CASSDPGGLNTEAFF
NA	NA	TRBJ2-3	TRBV27	TGTGCCAGCAGTTTATCGTGGCGACTCGGGGATACGCAGTATTTT	CASSLSWRLGDTQYF
NA	NA	TRBJ1-2	TRBV18	TGTGCCAGCTCACCAGCCCAGGCACACTATGGCTACACCTTC	CASSPAQAHYGYTF
few	NA	TRBJ2-7	TRBV21-1	TGTGCCAGCAGCAAAGCTGCACTAGCGGGCCGCTACGAGCAGTACTTC	CASSKAALAGRYEQYF
NA	TRBD2	TRBJ2-5	TRBV4-2	TGTGCCAGCAGCCAAGCTACGACTAGCAGTGAGACCCAGTACTTC	CASSQATTSSETQYF
NA	TRBD1	TRBJ2-2	TRBV7-3	TGTGCCAGCAGCTTAACCCGGACAGGGCGGGCCGGGGAGCTGTTTTTT	CASSLTRTGRAGELFF
NA	NA	TRBJ1-1	TRBV7-9	TGTGCCAGCAGCCCCATGAAGGGAGGCACTGAAGCTTTCTTT	CASSPMKGGTEAFF
NA	TRBD1	TRBJ2-7	TRBV28	TGTGCCAGCAGTTCGGGACAGGCGAGGTACGAGCAGTACTTC	CASSSGQARYEQYF
once	TRBD2	TRBJ2-1	TRBV7-2	TGTGCCAGCAGCTTGACTAGCGGGAGAAATGAGCAGTTCTTC	CASSLTSGRNEQFF
NA	NA	TRBJ2-7	TRBV5-1	TGCGCCAGCAGCTTGGGGGGGCTCGGAAACTACGAGCAGTACTTC	CASSLGGLGNYEQYF
once	NA	TRBJ2-2	TRBV14	TGTGCCAGTTCGGAGGTGAACACCGGGGAGCTGTTTTTT	CASSEVNTGELFF
few	TRBD1	TRBJ1-2	TRBV27	TGTGCCAGCAGTTTCGAGGGGGCTGATGGCTACACCTTC	CASSFEGADGYTF
NA	TRBD2	TRBJ2-7	TRBV5-1	TGCGCCAGCAGCTCGGGACTAGCGGGACGCTACGAGCAGTACTTC	CASSSGLAGRYEQYF
NA	TRBD1	TRBJ2-5	TRBV7-7	TGTGCTAGCAGCTTTGGGCAGGGGGTTGAAGAGACCCAGTACTTC	CASSFGQGVEETQYF
once	TRBD2	TRBJ2-5	TRBV5-1	TGCGCCAGCAGCTTGGCGGGAGGAGAGACCCAGTACTTC	CASSLAGGETQYF
NA	NA	TRBJ2-5	TRBV6-5	TGTGCCAGCAGTTACGGTGGCGGGAATACCAAGACCCAGTACTTC	CASSYGGGNTKTQYF
NA	TRBD2	TRBJ2-1	TRBV11-3	TGTGCCAGCAGCTTCCACTCATCAGCGGGAGGAAAGAATGAGCAGTTCTTC	CASSFHSSAGGKNEQFF
NA	NA	TRBJ1-1	TRBV11-2	TGTGCCAGCAGCTTAGAGGACTTTTCATGGGGTAATCCTGAAGCTTTCTTT	CASSLEDFSWGNPEAFF
NA	TRBD2	TRBJ2-2	TRBV14	TGTGCCAGCAGCCAATTAGCGGGACTAGCGGGAGGGGGGGAAACAATTGCGAACACCGGGGAGCTGTTTTTT	CASSQLAGLAGGGETIANTGELFF